This T cell receptor beta chain was observed in a study of early T cells in non-severe SARS-CoV-2 infection. The overall study: Whole-blood bulk RNA, unsorted, was sequenced, and chains were unpaired. Study-level findings and limits: Using VDJdb, the matching emphasized anti-spike CD8 responses while missing private and CD4 specificities.

CDR3 length equals 12 residues. Trimming took 5 bases from V and 6 from J, leaving 9 bases between them. Germline CDR1 reads LGHDT; CDR2 reads YNNKEL (reference sequence). This clonotype was observed at least ten times. Its matching antigen is unknown. TCRdb passed the 5' RACE reads through MiXCR, listing each CDR3 protein once. Of about 21,000 distinct CDR3 sequences listed, more than 5% are singletons. The sequencing here drew on whole blood, taken at baseline. The chain couples TRBV3-1 to TRBJ2-3; no clear D. The receptor's source is an adult who was a healthcare worker with PCR-confirmed SARS-CoV-2 infection or an uninfected control (not recorded which). The CDR3 region is CASSGESDTQYF. CDR3 nucleotides: TGTGCCAGCAGCGGAGAAAGTGATACGCAGTATTTT.